The rows below give T cell receptor beta chains drawn from one sample of a study of cytomegalovirus exposure and HLA in healthy donors. Sequencing was performed with immunoSEQ multiplex PCR; in TCRdb, only in-frame clones are kept and a portion is missing. The table records fewer than 200,000 clones, roughly 86% of them present only once. Material for sequencing was PBMCs. These receptors originate from a man aged 40-49 years in good health and CMV-seropositive. Each CDR3 is given with its conserved first and last residue. D genes are given only for firm matches. The listing skips clone size in some rows; elsewhere it reads once, few, many or a size class.

j_gene,d_gene,v_gene,abundance,CDR3nt,CDR3aa
TRBJ1-2,NA,TRBV5-4,NA,TGTGCCAGCAGCTTGGACCCCGCAGGGGCCCAAATGGGCTACACCTTC,CASSLDPAGAQMGYTF
TRBJ2-3,TRBD2,TRBV15,NA,TGTGCCACCAGCAGAGAACGCAGCGGGATCGCAGATACGCAGTATTTT,CATSRERSGIADTQYF
TRBJ2-1,NA,TRBV4-2,NA,TGTGCCAGCAGCCAAGATGTCGGGGAGACCTACAATGAGCAGTTCTTC,CASSQDVGETYNEQFF
TRBJ1-2,NA,TRBV7-2,NA,TGTGCCAGCAGCTTAGAAGGGGAGGTCACCTTC,CASSLEGEVTF
TRBJ2-1,NA,TRBV6-5,NA,TGTGCCAGCAGTTGGGAGTATGAGCAGTTCTTC,CASSWEYEQFF
TRBJ2-5,NA,TRBV30,NA,TGTGCCTGGAGTCTTGGGGCAGGGGAGACCCAGTACTTC,CAWSLGAGETQYF
TRBJ2-1,TRBD2,TRBV12-5,once,TGTGCTAGTGGTCCACGGACTAGCGGGAGTTCGGGGAATGAGCAGTTCTTC,CASGPRTSGSSGNEQFF
TRBJ1-1,TRBD1,TRBV5-8,NA,TGTGCCAGCAGCTTGATGGGACAGGGCAACACTGAAGCTTTCTTT,CASSLMGQGNTEAFF
TRBJ1-4,TRBD1,TRBV19,NA,TGTGCCAGTAGTATGGGAGACGGGACAGGGGGCGAAAAACTGTTTTTT,CASSMGDGTGGEKLFF
TRBJ2-4,TRBD1,TRBV28,NA,TGTGCCAGCAGAACAACTGGACAGGGAGGCGACATTCAGTACTTC,CASRTTGQGGDIQYF
TRBJ2-7,NA,TRBV7-2,NA,TGTGCCAGCAGCTCCCAGGGGGGCTACGAGCAGTACTTC,CASSSQGGYEQYF
TRBJ1-1,TRBD1,TRBV27,NA,TGTGCCAGCAGTTTTGGGACAGGGAGGAACACTGAAGCTTTCTTT,CASSFGTGRNTEAFF
TRBJ1-6,NA,TRBV30,NA,TGTGCCTGGAGTATTGGGGGGAGTTCACCCCTCCACTTT,CAWSIGGSSPLHF
TRBJ2-1,NA,TRBV19,NA,TGTGCCAGTAGTATACCGGGGTCTTACTCCTACAATGAGCAGTTCTTC,CASSIPGSYSYNEQFF
TRBJ2-2,TRBD2,TRBV5-4,few,TGTGCCAGCAGCTTGATGGCTAGCGGGAGGGTCGGGGAGCTGTTTTTT,CASSLMASGRVGELFF
TRBJ2-1,TRBD1,TRBV6-1,NA,TGTGCCATCAGTGAGTCGACGCCGGGACAGGGGAGGAATGAGCAGTTCTTC,CAISESTPGQGRNEQFF
TRBJ2-1,TRBD2,TRBV27,NA,TGTGCCAGCAGCTCGACTAGCGGGGGGGGGAATGAGCAGTTCTTC,CASSSTSGGGNEQFF
TRBJ2-7,TRBD1,TRBV25-1,NA,TGTGCCAGCAGTGGGGCGGGACAGGACTACGAGCAGTACTTC,CASSGAGQDYEQYF
TRBJ2-7,TRBD2,TRBV2,once,TGTGCCAGCAGTGAAACTACCGGGACTAGCGGGGCTCTAGACTACGAGCAGTACTTC,CASSETTGTSGALDYEQYF
TRBJ1-5,NA,TRBV7-2,NA,TGTGCCAGCAGCTCGGACAGCCCTTATAGCAATCAGCCCCAGCATTTT,CASSSDSPYSNQPQHF
TRBJ2-3,NA,TRBV7-9,NA,TGCGCCAGCAGCCTGTCAGGAGGATTAGCTGCTAGCACAGATACGCAGTATTTT,CASSLSGGLAASTDTQYF
TRBJ2-7,NA,TRBV28,NA,TGTGCCAGCAGTTTTTCTAGTAATCCCAGACCTTACGAGCAGTACTTC,CASSFSSNPRPYEQYF
TRBJ2-7,TRBD1,TRBV15,NA,TGTGCCACCAGCAGGTTGAGGGACAGCACCTACGAGCAGTACTTC,CATSRLRDSTYEQYF
TRBJ2-2,NA,TRBV5-1,NA,TGCGCCAGCAGCTTGGATCCCGCGAACACCGGGGAGCTGTTTTTT,CASSLDPANTGELFF
TRBJ2-1,TRBD2,TRBV7-2,NA,TGTGCCAGCAGCCCCCACAGCCCCCTAGCGGCCGGGAATGAGCAGTTCTTC,CASSPHSPLAAGNEQFF
TRBJ1-3,NA,TRBV28,NA,TGTGCCAGCAGTCTCCCGGTACGGAACACCATATATTTT,CASSLPVRNTIYF
TRBJ2-7,TRBD2,TRBV5-4,few,TGTGCCAGCAGCTTTCCTAGCGGGAACCGCCTCGAGCAGTACTTC,CASSFPSGNRLEQYF
TRBJ1-1,NA,TRBV7-6,few,TGTGCCAGCAGCCCATCGGGTGGTTGGGTCACTGAAGCTTTCTTT,CASSPSGGWVTEAFF
TRBJ2-5,TRBD2,TRBV4-1,NA,TGCGCCAGCAGCCACCGGGAGGGCCAAGAGACCCAGTACTTC,CASSHREGQETQYF
TRBJ1-1,NA,TRBV11-2,NA,TGTGCCAGCAGCTTCAGCAGGGAAGCTTTCTTT,CASSFSREAFF
TRBJ1-5,TRBD1,TRBV6-5,NA,TGTGCCAGCAGTTACAGGGGGCGGAAGAATCAGCCCCAGCATTTT,CASSYRGRKNQPQHF
TRBJ2-2,TRBD1,TRBV19,NA,TGTGCCAGTAGTATAGCTCCGGGACAGGGGGTCGGGGAGCTGTTTTTT,CASSIAPGQGVGELFF
TRBJ1-1,TRBD1,TRBV19,NA,TGTGCCAGTAGTAGACGACAGGGCACTGAAGCTTTCTTT,CASSRRQGTEAFF
TRBJ2-5,TRBD2,TRBV4-2,NA,TGTGCCAGCAGCCCGGAGACTAGCGGGGGCCCGTACCAAGAGACCCAGTACTTC,CASSPETSGGPYQETQYF
TRBJ2-3,NA,TRBV7-3,NA,TGTGCCAGCAGCTTCAGGGGAGCCCTAGATACGCAGTATTTT,CASSFRGALDTQYF
TRBJ2-7,TRBD1,TRBV13,once,TGTGCCAGCAGCTTTTTCGACAGGGTGACGCACGAGCAGTACTTC,CASSFFDRVTHEQYF
TRBJ2-5,NA,TRBV5-1,once,TGCGCCAGCAGCTTTAGGCCAGGGGAGACCCAGTACTTC,CASSFRPGETQYF
TRBJ2-3,NA,TRBV21-1,NA,TGTGCCAGCAGCAAAGAGGGGACTAGCGGGAGGGGGACAGATACGCAGTATTTT,CASSKEGTSGRGTDTQYF
TRBJ2-5,TRBD1,TRBV4-1,NA,TGCGCCAGCAGCGAACGATGGGACAGACAATTAGAGACCCAGTACTTC,CASSERWDRQLETQYF
TRBJ1-2,NA,TRBV2,NA,TGTGCCAGCAGTGAAATGGAGGAGGTCTCCTATGGCTACACCTTC,CASSEMEEVSYGYTF
TRBJ1-2,NA,TRBV25-1,NA,TGTGCCAGCAGTTCCCCTCGCAGTAACTATGGCTACACCTTC,CASSSPRSNYGYTF
TRBJ1-2,NA,TRBV7-9,NA,TGTGCCAGCAGCAGAGCCCTGACAGTCCTTTACTATGGCTACACCTTC,CASSRALTVLYYGYTF
TRBJ2-7,TRBD2,TRBV4-1,NA,TGCGCCAGCAGCCTCGGACTAGCGGGACCCTACGAGCAGTACTTC,CASSLGLAGPYEQYF
TRBJ2-7,TRBD1,TRBV5-1,NA,TGCGCCAGCAGCGCCGGGACAGGGAACTACGAGCAGTACTTC,CASSAGTGNYEQYF
TRBJ1-1,NA,TRBV6-5,NA,TGTGCCAGCAGTTACACAGGGAACACTGAAGCTTTCTTT,CASSYTGNTEAFF
TRBJ1-5,TRBD1,TRBV10-1,once,TGCGCCAGCAGACTATGGTATCCGGGACAGGGTTATGAGGGCAATCAGCCCCAGCATTTT,CASRLWYPGQGYEGNQPQHF
TRBJ2-1,TRBD1,TRBV18,NA,TGTGCCAGCTCACCATGGAGGGGACAGGGGGCGCCCTACAATGAGCAGTTCTTC,CASSPWRGQGAPYNEQFF
TRBJ2-2,NA,TRBV11-2,NA,TGTGCCAGCAGCCCGAGACTAGGGACGAACACCGGGGAGCTGTTTTTT,CASSPRLGTNTGELFF
TRBJ2-1,NA,TRBV2,NA,TGTGCCAGCAGGGACCGGGCTAGCAAAAATGAGCAGTTCTTC,CASRDRASKNEQFF
TRBJ2-3,NA,TRBV9,NA,TGTGCCAGCAGCGTAGCGCTCAGAAGCACAGATACGCAGTATTTT,CASSVALRSTDTQYF
TRBJ2-7,TRBD2,TRBV5-5,NA,TGTGCCAGCAGCTTGGGTCGAATAGCGGGTATCGAGCAGTACTTC,CASSLGRIAGIEQYF
TRBJ2-3,NA,TRBV7-8,few,TGTGCCAGCAGCTTCGGTGGAGGGGGGGGCACAGATACGCAGTATTTT,CASSFGGGGGTDTQYF
TRBJ1-1,NA,TRBV5-1,NA,TGCGCCAGCAGCTTGGTGTCCGGGGTGGGCATGGGCACTGAAGCTTTCTTT,CASSLVSGVGMGTEAFF
TRBJ1-1,NA,TRBV30,NA,TGTGCCTGGAGTGCCCCGGGGAGGGGGTTCACTGAAGCTTTCTTT,CAWSAPGRGFTEAFF
TRBJ2-5,TRBD1,TRBV5-6,NA,TGTGCCAGCAGCAAGGGACAGGGGGCAAGGGAGACCCAGTACTTC,CASSKGQGARETQYF
TRBJ2-4,TRBD1,TRBV6-1,once,TGTGCCATCGACAGGGGAGACATTCAGTACTTC,CAIDRGDIQYF
TRBJ1-1,NA,TRBV9,NA,TGTGCCAGCAGCAAAATGGGGCAGGGGAACACTGAAGCTTTCTTT,CASSKMGQGNTEAFF
TRBJ2-3,NA,TRBV4-1,NA,TGCGCCAGCAGCCAAGTGGTTAGCGCCGATACGCAGTATTTT,CASSQVVSADTQYF
TRBJ2-3,TRBD2,TRBV6-6,NA,TGTGCCAGCAGCTCCCCCGGGACTAGCACCACAGATACGCAGTATTTT,CASSSPGTSTTDTQYF
TRBJ2-1,NA,TRBV5-6,NA,TGTGCCAGCAGCTTGAGAGGGATAGCGGCCACAAGAGGTGGTGAGCAGTTCTTC,CASSLRGIAATRGGEQFF